This paragraph reports one T cell receptor (beta chain). The data derive from a study of CD8+ T cells in alopecia areata. There are 14 residues in the CDR3. Trimming left V 1 base short and J 4 bases short, with 11 bases between. Looked up from germline, CDR1 is LGHNA and CDR2 is YSLEER. The sequencing template was cDNA reverse transcribed from extracted RNA. Data came from immunoSEQ multiplex PCR; TCRdb stores just in-frame clones and leaves some out. The sample has 93,000 or so clones, 86% seen once. Treatment reported: oral pan-JAK inhibitor, 5-10 mg twice daily. The starting material was CD8+ T cells sorted from blood, obtained around week 34, from a patient treated with tofacitinib. This chain uses TRBV4-3 with TRBJ2-7; D is ambiguous. This clonotype originated in a human donor with alopecia areata. CDR3 residues: CASSQVGEEYEQYF. The DNA for the CDR3 is TGCGCCAGCAGCCAAGTGGGTGAGGAATACGAGCAGTACTTC.